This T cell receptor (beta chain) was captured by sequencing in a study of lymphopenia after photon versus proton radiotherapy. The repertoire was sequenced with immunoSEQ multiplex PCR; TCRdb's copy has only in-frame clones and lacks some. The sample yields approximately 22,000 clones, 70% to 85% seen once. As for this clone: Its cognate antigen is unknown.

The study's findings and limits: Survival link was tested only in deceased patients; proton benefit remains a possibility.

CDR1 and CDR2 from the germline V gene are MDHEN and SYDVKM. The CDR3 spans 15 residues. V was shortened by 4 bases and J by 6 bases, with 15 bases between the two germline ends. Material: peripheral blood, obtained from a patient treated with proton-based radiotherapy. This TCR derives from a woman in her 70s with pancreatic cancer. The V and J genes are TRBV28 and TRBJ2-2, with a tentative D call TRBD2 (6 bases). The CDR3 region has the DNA TGTGCCAGCAGTTCCGCTGCGAGGGAGGCCGGGGAGCTGTTTTTT. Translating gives CASSSAAREAGELFF.